These 24 T cell receptor beta chains were all obtained from the same sample, sequenced in a study of CD8+ T cells in alopecia areata. Treatment denoted: oral pan-JAK inhibitor, 5-10 mg twice daily. Sequencing relied on a cDNA template that was reverse transcribed from extracted RNA. The assay was immunoSEQ multiplex PCR, and TCRdb's table has in-frame clones only and misses some. The top ten hold 3.3% of the sample, which has roughly 200,000 clones, roughly three fifths seen once. The starting material was CD4+ T cells sorted from blood, obtained at week 4, from a patient treated with tofacitinib. These receptors were taken from a human donor with alopecia areata.

CDR3 bases: TGCGCCAGCAGCTCGGGACAGGGACCCTACGAGCAGTACTTC. This codes for CASSSGQGPYEQYF. The chain carries TRBV5-1 and TRBJ2-7, with 9 bases matching TRBD1. Germline V CDR1 and CDR2: SGHRS, YFSETQ. V lost 3 bases, J lost 2 bases, and 3 bases stayed unmatched. The CDR3 length is 14 residues.

This clone ranks as medium-sized. CDR3 sequence reads: CASSAAGVSGTYGYTF. The DNA of the CDR3 is TGTGCCAGCAGCGCGGCAGGGGTTTCCGGGACCTATGGCTACACCTTC. This rearrangement joins TRBV9 to TRBJ1-2; weak D call: TRBD1 (6 bases). Trimming took off 3 bases at V and 4 bases at J, with 19 bases between the two ends. Germline V gives CDR1 SGDLS, CDR2 YYNGEE. The length of the CDR3 is 16 residues.

This chain connects TRBV28 to TRBJ2-7; 8 nucleotides agree with TRBD1. The CDR3 length is 13 residues. The J segment lost 9 bases and the V segment lost 6 bases, leaving 10 bases of the junction unmatched. Germline CDR1 MDHEN, CDR2 SYDVKM. The CDR3 nucleotides read TGTGCCAGCAGCGAAAAGACAGGGGTGAGGCAGTACTTC. This gives the protein CASSEKTGVRQYF.

This sequence joins TRBV4-1 and TRBJ2-3; 7 nucleotides match TRBD1. With V trimmed by 3 bases and J by 6 bases, 15 bases remained unmatched. This CDR3 is built from 17 residues. Germline V CDR1 and CDR2: MGHRA, YSYEKL. The CDR3, as DNA: TGCGCCAGCAGCCACATAGGCAAGGACAGGTTTTGGGATACGCAGTATTTT. This encodes CASSHIGKDRFWDTQYF.

This clone was seen a handful of times. The genes are TRBV29-1 and TRBJ2-7; D possibly corresponds to TRBD1 (6 bases). V was shortened by 6 bases and J by 1 base, with 10 bases between the two germline ends. Germline CDR1 reads SQVTM; CDR2 reads ANQGSEA. The CDR3 has 12 amino acids. The CDR3 region has the DNA TGCAGCGTGAGCAGGGGTTCCTACGAGCAGTACTTC. It encodes CSVSRGSYEQYF.

The J gene is TRBJ2-3, the V gene TRBV23-1; 7 nucleotides match TRBD1. TRBV23-1 has ORF status, its function being uncertain. J was trimmed by 2 bases and V by 7 bases; bases with no gene match: 3. CDR3 size: 13 residues. CDR3 region: CASKGTDTDTQYF. DNA for the CDR3: TGCGCCAGCAAGGGGACAGACACAGATACGCAGTATTTT.

The CDR3 sequence is CAWSVRPSLWDKQNYGYTF. DNA for the CDR3: TGTGCCTGGAGTGTGCGACCGAGCTTATGGGACAAACAAAACTATGGCTACACCTTC. V usage is TRBV30 and J usage is TRBJ1-2, with a possible D match to TRBD1 (6 bases). This CDR3 comprises 19 residues. V was shortened by 0 bases and J by 2 bases, with 25 bases between the two germline ends. Germline V gene data show CDR1 as GTSNPN and CDR2 as SVGIG (reference sequence). The full variable domain, its missing parts supplied by reference TRBV30 and TRBJ1-2, is SQTIHQWPATLVQPVGSPLSLECTVEGTSNPNLYWYRQAAGRGLQLLFYSVGIGQISSEVPQNLSASRPQDRQFILSSKKLLLSDSGFYLCAWSVRPSLWDKQNYGYTFGSGTRLTVV.

The rearrangement joins TRBV7-2 to TRBJ2-3; unclear D gene. Between the trimmed V and J ends, which lost 0 bases and 0 bases, there was a span of 1 base. Germline values: CDR1 SGHTA, CDR2 FQGNSA. The CDR3 is 13 amino acids. The CDR3 reads CASSLASTDTQYF. In nucleotides, the CDR3 is TGTGCCAGCAGCTTAGCCAGCACAGATACGCAGTATTTT.

This chain joins TRBV18 and TRBJ2-5, with TRBD1 matching 7 bases. Germline CDR1 is KGHSH and CDR2 is LQKENI. This CDR3 contains 15 residues. V was clipped by 3 bases and J by 0 bases; unmatched bases: 4. The CDR3 protein is CASSPLQGNQETQYF. CDR3 sequence (DNA): TGTGCCAGCTCACCCCTACAGGGGAACCAAGAGACCCAGTACTTC.

In this sample, this clone turned up a few times. Other DNA variants within this sample encode the same CDR3. This rearrangement joins TRBV29-1 to TRBJ2-7, with D uncertain. Trimming took 1 base from V and 3 from J, leaving 4 bases between them. The CDR3 length is 11 residues. The germline V gene has CDR1 SQVTM and CDR2 ANQGSEA. The CDR3 DNA reads as TGCAGCGTTGAAGGCAGCTACGAGCAGTACTTC. Its translation: CSVEGSYEQYF.

This clone was detected only a few times. Other DNA sequences in the sample encode the same CDR3. This chain uses TRBV6-6 with TRBJ2-5; D not resolved. Trimming stripped 0 bases from V and 5 bases from J, with 4 bases between. This CDR3 has 12 residues. Germline V lookup: CDR1 MNHNY, CDR2 SVGAGI (reference sequence). Written as DNA, the CDR3 is TGTGCCAGCAGTTACTCTGGCGAGACCCAGTACTTC. Residues: CASSYSGETQYF.

This clone was found a few times. The chain recombines TRBV29-1 with TRBJ1-2; D not certain. V dropped 1 base and J dropped 8 bases, with 11 bases sitting between them. This CDR3 is built from 12 residues. CDR1 SQVTM and CDR2 ANQGSEA come from the germline V gene. The CDR3 is CSVEVWALGYTF. As DNA, the CDR3 is TGCAGCGTTGAAGTCTGGGCTTTGGGCTACACCTTC.

V gene TRBV25-1 combines with J gene TRBJ1-2; D not resolved. CDR1 and CDR2 (germline): MGHDK, SYGVNS. This CDR3 region has 13 residues. Trimming removed 4 bases at V and 4 bases at J, with 10 bases between. The DNA of the CDR3 is TGTGCCAGCAGTGGCCAGAGGGTCTATGGCTACACCTTC. Its protein is CASSGQRVYGYTF.

The chain recombines TRBV28 with TRBJ2-5, with a weak D call TRBD1 (5 bases). V was pared by 5 bases and J by 5 bases, with 15 bases between. Germline V gene sequence: CDR1 MDHEN, CDR2 SYDVKM. The CDR3 runs 14 residues. This chain's CDR3 is CASSPVTVPETQYF. CDR3 bases: TGTGCCAGCAGTCCAGTGACAGTCCCGGAGACCCAGTACTTC.

This sequence joins TRBV5-4 and TRBJ2-3; no clear D gene. This CDR3 contains 13 residues. The V end lost 1 base, the J end lost 3 bases, and 6 bases lay between the germline ends. Germline assignment: CDR1 SGHNT and CDR2 YYREEE (reference sequence). This CDR3 is CASSLPGTDTQYF. The CDR3 DNA is TGTGCCAGCAGCTTGCCTGGGACAGATACGCAGTATTTT.

This chain links TRBV2 with TRBJ1-2, with D perhaps matching TRBD1 (6 bases). V lost 5 bases, J lost 4 bases, and 14 bases lay in between. The CDR3 spans 14 residues. CDR1 and CDR2 (germline): SNHLY, FYNNEI. In nucleotides, the CDR3 is TGTGCCAGCAGTATCGTAGGGGGGAGCTATGGCTACACCTTC. It codes for CASSIVGGSYGYTF.

This clone was counted a single time. J is TRBJ1-5 and V is TRBV2; the match to TRBD1 covers 9 bases. Germline CDR1 SNHLY, CDR2 FYNNEI. The J segment lost 14 bases and the V segment lost 4 bases, leaving 9 bases of the junction unmatched. The CDR3 spans 13 residues. The CDR3 reads CASSGMEQGAEHF. The CDR3 bases are TGTGCCAGCAGTGGAATGGAACAGGGGGCCGAGCATTTT.

The rearrangement joins TRBV9 to TRBJ2-5; D gene unclear. V was pared by 3 bases and J by 4 bases, with 7 bases between. This CDR3 has 12 residues. CDR1 SGDLS and CDR2 YYNGEE come from the germline V gene. CDR3 DNA sequence: TGTGCCAGCAGCGGAACGGGAGAGACCCAGTACTTC. It codes for CASSGTGETQYF.

The chain carries TRBV4-2 and TRBJ2-5; no definite D call. Germline values: CDR1 LGHNA, CDR2 YNFKEQ. The CDR3 sequence is 14 residues long. The germline V and J ends were trimmed by 0 bases and 7 bases, with 12 bases remaining between them. The CDR3 nucleotides read TGTGCCAGCAGCCAAGATCGAACACTTGTGACCCAGTACTTC. Protein product: CASSQDRTLVTQYF.

V usage is TRBV5-4 and J usage is TRBJ2-5, with 10 bases aligning to TRBD2. V was pared by 4 bases and J by 1 base, with 4 bases of the junction left unmatched. Germline V gene data show CDR1 as SGHNT and CDR2 as YYREEE (reference sequence). The CDR3 contains 15 residues. For the CDR3, the DNA is TGTGCCAGCAGCAGGGGGACTAGCGCCCAAGAGACCCAGTACTTC. Amino acid sequence: CASSRGTSAQETQYF.

J is TRBJ2-1 and V is TRBV29-1; D may be TRBD1 (5 bases). The CDR3 has 14 residues. Trimming took 4 bases from V and 9 from J, leaving 19 bases between them. CDR1 SQVTM and CDR2 ANQGSEA come from the germline V gene. The CDR3 is CSVVVVNQRGEQFF. In DNA, the CDR3 is TGCAGCGTTGTGGTGGTAAATCAAAGGGGTGAGCAGTTCTTC.

The rearrangement links TRBV7-9 to TRBJ2-5; TRBD1 matches 10 bases. The germline V gene has CDR1 SEHNR and CDR2 FQNEAQ (reference sequence). Germline trimming cut 3 bases from V and 5 bases from J; bases unmatched to any gene: 6. The length of the CDR3 is 15 residues. The CDR3 here is CASSFGQGGSETQYF. In DNA, the CDR3 is TGTGCCAGCAGCTTCGGACAGGGGGGTTCGGAGACCCAGTACTTC.

This clone has a single count. V usage is TRBV2 and J usage is TRBJ2-1; D remains unclear. Germline V gives CDR1 SNHLY, CDR2 FYNNEI. The CDR3 has 12 amino acids. V shed 7 bases and J shed 6 bases, with 10 bases lying between them. CDR3 sequence reads: CASTGQSNEQFF. The CDR3 nucleotides read TGTGCCAGCACAGGCCAGTCCAATGAGCAGTTCTTC. Full variable domain (rest looked up from reference TRBV2 and TRBJ2-1): EPEVTQTPSHQVTQMGQEVILRCVPISNHLYFYWYRQILGQKVEFLVSFYNNEISEKSEIFDDQFSVERPDGSNFTLKIRSTKLEDSAMYFCASTGQSNEQFFGPGTRLTVL.

This clone was picked up a small number of times. J is TRBJ2-1 and V is TRBV5-4; no reliable D call. CDR3 size: 12 residues. Trimming left V 0 bases short and J 8 bases short, with 6 bases between. Germline V gene data show CDR1 as SGHNT and CDR2 as YYREEE (reference sequence). CDR3 DNA: TGTGCCAGCAGCTTGGCGACGGATGAGCAGTTCTTC. Translated: CASSLATDEQFF.